Listed here is a single T cell receptor beta chain. What it binds is not known. Primers: 60 Vbeta forward and 13 Jbeta reverse. Sequencing was performed with immunoSEQ multiplex PCR; in TCRdb, only in-frame clones are kept and a portion is missing. This sample's clone table lists about 20,000 clones. Germline trimming cut 7 bases from V and 9 bases from J; bases unmatched to any gene: 14. Germline assignment: CDR1 LNHDA and CDR2 SQIVND (reference sequence). The CDR3 length is 15 residues. This specimen belongs to a study of cytomegalovirus exposure and HLA in healthy donors. Study-wide findings and caveats: Earlier results showed most TCR beta V segments being productive about 87% or about 30% of the time. Most TCR sequences proved rare, with some public TCRs found in many donors. Looking again later, the authors saw that most CMV-associated TCR beta chains seemed HLA-restricted.

Sequenced material: PBMCs. This chain uses TRBV19 with TRBJ1-5; 8 bases are a match to TRBD1. This clonotype was obtained from a man aged 55 to 70 in good health and CMV-seropositive. As DNA, the CDR3 is TGTGCCAGTATCGGGACAGGTTCAGGTACGATGCCCCAGCATTTT. This sequence encodes CASIGTGSGTMPQHF.